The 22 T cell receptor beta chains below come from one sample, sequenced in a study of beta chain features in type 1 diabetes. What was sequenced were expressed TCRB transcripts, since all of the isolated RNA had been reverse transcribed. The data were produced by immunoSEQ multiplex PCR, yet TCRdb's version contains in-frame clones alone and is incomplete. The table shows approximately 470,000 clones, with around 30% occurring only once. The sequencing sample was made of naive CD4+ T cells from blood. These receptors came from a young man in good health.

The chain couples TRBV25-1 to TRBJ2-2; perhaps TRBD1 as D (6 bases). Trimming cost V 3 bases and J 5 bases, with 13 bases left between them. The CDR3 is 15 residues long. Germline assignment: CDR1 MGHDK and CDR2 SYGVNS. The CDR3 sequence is CASSEMGAGTGELFF. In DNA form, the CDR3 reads TGTGCCAGCAGTGAGATGGGGGCAGGGACCGGGGAGCTGTTTTTT.

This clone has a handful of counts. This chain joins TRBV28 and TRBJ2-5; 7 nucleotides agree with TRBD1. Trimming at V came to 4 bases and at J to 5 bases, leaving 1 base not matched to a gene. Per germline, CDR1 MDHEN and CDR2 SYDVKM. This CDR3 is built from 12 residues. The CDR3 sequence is CASSSQGETQYF. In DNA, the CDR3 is TGTGCCAGCAGTTCACAGGGGGAGACCCAGTACTTC.

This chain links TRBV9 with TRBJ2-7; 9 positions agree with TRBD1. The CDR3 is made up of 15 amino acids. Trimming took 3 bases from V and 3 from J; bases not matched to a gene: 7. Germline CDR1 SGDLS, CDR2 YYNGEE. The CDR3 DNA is TGTGCCAGCAGCGCGGGACAGGGATACGACTACGAGCAGTACTTC. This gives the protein CASSAGQGYDYEQYF.

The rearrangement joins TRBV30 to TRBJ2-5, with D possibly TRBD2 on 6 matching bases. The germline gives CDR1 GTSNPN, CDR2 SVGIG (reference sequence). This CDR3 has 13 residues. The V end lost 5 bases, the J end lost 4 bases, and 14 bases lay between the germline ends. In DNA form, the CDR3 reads TGTGCCTGGGGGACCGGGAGAAGAGAGACCCAGTACTTC. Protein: CAWGTGRRETQYF.

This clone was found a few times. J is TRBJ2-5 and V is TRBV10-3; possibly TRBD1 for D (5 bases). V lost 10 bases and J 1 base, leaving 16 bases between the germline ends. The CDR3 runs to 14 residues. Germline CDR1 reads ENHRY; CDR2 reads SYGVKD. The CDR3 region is CASSFRQGQETQYF. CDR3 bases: TGTGCCAGCTCGTTTAGGCAGGGCCAAGAGACCCAGTACTTC.

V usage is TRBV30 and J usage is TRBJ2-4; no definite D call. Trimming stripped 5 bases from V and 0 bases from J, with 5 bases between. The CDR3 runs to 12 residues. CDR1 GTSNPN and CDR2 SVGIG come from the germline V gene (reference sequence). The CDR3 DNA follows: TGTGCCTGGGGGTTAGCCAAAAACATTCAGTACTTC. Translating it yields CAWGLAKNIQYF.

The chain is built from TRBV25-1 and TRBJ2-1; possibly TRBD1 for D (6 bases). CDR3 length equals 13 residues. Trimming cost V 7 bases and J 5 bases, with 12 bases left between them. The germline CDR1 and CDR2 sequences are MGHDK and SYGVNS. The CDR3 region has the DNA TGTGCCAGCATGGGACAAGCACACAATGAGCAGTTCTTC. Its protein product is CASMGQAHNEQFF.

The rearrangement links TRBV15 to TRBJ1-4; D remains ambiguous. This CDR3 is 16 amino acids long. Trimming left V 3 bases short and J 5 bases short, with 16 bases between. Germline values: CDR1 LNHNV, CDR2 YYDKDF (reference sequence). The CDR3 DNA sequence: TGTGCCACCAGCAGGGGAGAGACACTTCCCAATGAAAAACTGTTTTTT. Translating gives CATSRGETLPNEKLFF.

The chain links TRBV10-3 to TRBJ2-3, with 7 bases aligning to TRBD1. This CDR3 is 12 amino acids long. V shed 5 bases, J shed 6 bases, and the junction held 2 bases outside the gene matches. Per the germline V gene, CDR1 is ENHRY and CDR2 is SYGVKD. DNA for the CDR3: TGTGCCATCAGTCGGGACAGCGATACGCAGTATTTT. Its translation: CAISRDSDTQYF.

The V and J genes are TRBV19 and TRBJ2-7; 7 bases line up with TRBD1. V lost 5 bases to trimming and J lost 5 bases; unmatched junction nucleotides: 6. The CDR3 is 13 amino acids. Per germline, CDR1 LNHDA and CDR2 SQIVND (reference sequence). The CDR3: CASSADRENEQYF. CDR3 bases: TGTGCCAGTAGTGCCGACAGGGAAAACGAGCAGTACTTC.

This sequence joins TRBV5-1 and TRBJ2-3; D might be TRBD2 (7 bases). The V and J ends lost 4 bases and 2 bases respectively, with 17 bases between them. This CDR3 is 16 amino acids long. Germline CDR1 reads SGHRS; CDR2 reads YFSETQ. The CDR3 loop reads CASSPDPGGLTDTQYF. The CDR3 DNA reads TGCGCCAGCAGCCCTGACCCGGGGGGCCTCACAGATACGCAGTATTTT.

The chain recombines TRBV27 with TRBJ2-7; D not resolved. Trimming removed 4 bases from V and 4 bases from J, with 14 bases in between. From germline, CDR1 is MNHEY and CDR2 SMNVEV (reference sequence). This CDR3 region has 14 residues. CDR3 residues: CASSSSTNRYEQYF. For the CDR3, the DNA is TGTGCCAGCAGTTCGTCGACAAACCGTTACGAGCAGTACTTC.

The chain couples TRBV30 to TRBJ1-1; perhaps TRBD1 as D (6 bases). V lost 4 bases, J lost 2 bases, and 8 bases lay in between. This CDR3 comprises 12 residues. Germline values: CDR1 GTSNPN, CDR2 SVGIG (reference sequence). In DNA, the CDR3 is TGTGCCTGGACCAGGGGAAACACTGAAGCTTTCTTT. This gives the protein CAWTRGNTEAFF.

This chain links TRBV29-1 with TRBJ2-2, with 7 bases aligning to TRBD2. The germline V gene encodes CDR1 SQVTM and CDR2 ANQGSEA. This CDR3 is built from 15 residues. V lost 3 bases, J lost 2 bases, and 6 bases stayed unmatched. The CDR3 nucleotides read TGCAGCGTTGAGGGGGACTACCCTAACACCGGGGAGCTGTTTTTT. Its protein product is CSVEGDYPNTGELFF.

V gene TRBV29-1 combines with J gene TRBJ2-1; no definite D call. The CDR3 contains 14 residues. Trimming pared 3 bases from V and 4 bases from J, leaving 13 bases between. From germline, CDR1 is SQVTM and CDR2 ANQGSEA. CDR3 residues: CSVDLDPEYNEQFF. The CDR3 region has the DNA TGCAGCGTTGACTTGGACCCCGAATACAATGAGCAGTTCTTC.

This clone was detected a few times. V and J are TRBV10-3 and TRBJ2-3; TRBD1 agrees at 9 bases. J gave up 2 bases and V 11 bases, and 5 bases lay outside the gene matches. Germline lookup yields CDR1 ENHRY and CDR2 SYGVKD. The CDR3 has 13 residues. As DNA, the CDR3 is TGTGCCGTCGGACAGGGGAACACAGATACGCAGTATTTT. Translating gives CAVGQGNTDTQYF.

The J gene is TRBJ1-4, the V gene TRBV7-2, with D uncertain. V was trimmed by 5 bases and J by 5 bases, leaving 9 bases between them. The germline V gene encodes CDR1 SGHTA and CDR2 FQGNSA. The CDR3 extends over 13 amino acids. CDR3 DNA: TGTGCCAGCAGCCTAAACTCAAATGAAAAACTGTTTTTT. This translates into CASSLNSNEKLFF.

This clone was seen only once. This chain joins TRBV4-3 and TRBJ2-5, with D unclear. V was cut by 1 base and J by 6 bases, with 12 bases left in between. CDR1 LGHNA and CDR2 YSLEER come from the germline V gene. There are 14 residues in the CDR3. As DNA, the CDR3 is TGCGCCAGCAGCCAAGGCCCCTCGGTAAAGACCCAGTACTTC. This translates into CASSQGPSVKTQYF.

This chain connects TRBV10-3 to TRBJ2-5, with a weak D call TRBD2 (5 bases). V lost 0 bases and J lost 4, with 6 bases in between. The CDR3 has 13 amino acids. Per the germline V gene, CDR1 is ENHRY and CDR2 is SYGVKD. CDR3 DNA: TGTGCCATCAGTGAGTCGGAGGCAGAGACCCAGTACTTC. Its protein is CAISESEAETQYF.

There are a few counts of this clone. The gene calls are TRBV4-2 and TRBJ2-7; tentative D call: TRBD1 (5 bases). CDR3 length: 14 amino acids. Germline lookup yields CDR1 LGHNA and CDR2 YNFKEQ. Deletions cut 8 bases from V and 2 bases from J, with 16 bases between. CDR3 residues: CASGKGADTYEQYF. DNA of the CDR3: TGTGCCAGCGGTAAAGGGGCGGACACCTACGAGCAGTACTTC.

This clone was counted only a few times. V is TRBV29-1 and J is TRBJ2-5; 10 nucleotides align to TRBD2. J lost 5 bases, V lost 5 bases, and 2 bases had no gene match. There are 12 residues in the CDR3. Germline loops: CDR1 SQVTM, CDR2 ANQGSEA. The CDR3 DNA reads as TGCAGCGTTCTTAGCGGGGGGGAGACCCAGTACTTC. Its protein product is CSVLSGGETQYF.

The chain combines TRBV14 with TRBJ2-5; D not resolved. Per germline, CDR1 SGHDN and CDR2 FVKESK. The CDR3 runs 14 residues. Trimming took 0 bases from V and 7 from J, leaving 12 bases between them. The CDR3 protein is CASSQDRSLGTQYF. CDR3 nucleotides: TGTGCCAGCAGCCAAGATCGGAGCCTAGGGACCCAGTACTTC. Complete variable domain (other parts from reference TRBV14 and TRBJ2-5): EAGVTQFPSHSVIEKGQTVTLRCDPISGHDNLYWYRRVMGKEIKFLLHFVKESKQDESGMPNNRFLAERTGGTYSTLKVQPAELEDSGVYFCASSQDRSLGTQYFGPGTRLLVL.